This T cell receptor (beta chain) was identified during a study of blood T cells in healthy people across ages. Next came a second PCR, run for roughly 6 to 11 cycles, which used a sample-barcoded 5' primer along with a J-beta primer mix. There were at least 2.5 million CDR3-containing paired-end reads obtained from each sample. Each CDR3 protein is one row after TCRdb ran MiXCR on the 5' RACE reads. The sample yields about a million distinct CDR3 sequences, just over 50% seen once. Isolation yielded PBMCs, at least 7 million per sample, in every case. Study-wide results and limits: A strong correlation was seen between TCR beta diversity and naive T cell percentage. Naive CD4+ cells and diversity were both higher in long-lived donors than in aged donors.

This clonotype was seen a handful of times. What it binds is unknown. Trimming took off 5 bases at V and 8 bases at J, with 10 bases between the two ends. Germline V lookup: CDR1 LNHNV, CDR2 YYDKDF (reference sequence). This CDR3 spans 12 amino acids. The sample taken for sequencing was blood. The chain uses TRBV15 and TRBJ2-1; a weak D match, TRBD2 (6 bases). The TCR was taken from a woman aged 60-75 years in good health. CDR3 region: CATSGGRYEQFF. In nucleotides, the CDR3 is TGTGCCACCAGCGGGGGGAGGTATGAGCAGTTCTTC. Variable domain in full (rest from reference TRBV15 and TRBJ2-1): DAMVIQNPRYQVTQFGKPVTLSCSQTLNHNVMYWYQQKSSQAPKLLFHYYDKDFNNEADTPDNFQSRRPNTSFCFLDIRSPGLGDTAMYLCATSGGRYEQFFGPGTRLTVL.